These 28 T cell receptor beta chains came from one sample sequenced in a study of blood T cells in healthy people across ages. With a J-beta primer mix and a sample-barcoded 5' primer, a second PCR ran about 6 to 11 cycles. Via MiXCR, TCRdb re-called the 5' RACE reads, giving one row per CDR3 protein. The sample consists of approximately 600,000 distinct CDR3 sequences, approximately 50% of them appearing once. Material for sequencing was blood. These receptors all come from a man aged 55 to 70 in good health.

The chain carries TRBV20-1 and TRBJ2-1, with a tentative D call TRBD2 (6 bases). The CDR3 has 13 amino acids. Germline CDR1 reads DFQATT; CDR2 reads SNEGSKA (reference sequence). Trimming took off 3 bases at V and 3 bases at J, with 9 bases between the two ends. CDR3 sequence reads: CSASDGSYNEQFF. For the CDR3, the DNA is TGCAGTGCTAGCGACGGGAGCTACAATGAGCAGTTCTTC.

This clonotype was detected a few times. The chain uses TRBV7-2 and TRBJ2-5; D gene ambiguous. The germline gives CDR1 SGHTA, CDR2 FQGNSA. CDR3 length equals 13 residues. V lost 10 bases and J 2 bases, leaving 14 bases between the germline ends. CDR3 sequence: CATSFSSQETQYF. The CDR3 coding sequence is TGTGCCACCTCGTTTTCCAGTCAAGAGACCCAGTACTTC.

This clonotype was observed a handful of times. For the CDR3, the DNA is TGCAGTGCCGAGATGGGGGCCGGACAGCCCCAGCATTTT. Translated: CSAEMGAGQPQHF. This chain connects TRBV20-1 to TRBJ1-5; weak D call: TRBD1 (6 bases). CDR3 length: 13 residues. V lost 6 bases and J 7 bases, leaving 16 bases between the germline ends. In germline, CDR1 is DFQATT, CDR2 SNEGSKA (reference sequence).

This clonotype has just a few counts. V and J are TRBV28 and TRBJ2-7; 8 bases map to TRBD1. J was trimmed by 1 base and V by 6 bases; bases with no gene match: 11. This CDR3 contains 16 residues. CDR1 MDHEN and CDR2 SYDVKM come from the germline V gene. This chain's CDR3 is CASSPRGLWLSYEQYF. CDR3 DNA: TGTGCCAGCAGCCCCAGGGGGCTATGGCTATCCTACGAGCAGTACTTC.

This clonotype was detected once. The V call is TRBV29-1, the J call TRBJ2-5; possibly TRBD1 for D (6 bases). The CDR3 is 13 residues long. V was cut by 7 bases and J by 0 bases, with 12 bases left in between. Germline-derived CDR1 and CDR2 are SQVTM and ANQGSEA. The CDR3 region is CSGLTGNQETQYF. The CDR3 bases are TGCAGCGGACTAACAGGGAACCAAGAGACCCAGTACTTC.

This clonotype has a handful of counts. The V gene is TRBV20-1, the J gene TRBJ2-5, with TRBD1 matching 9 bases. The CDR3 is made up of 15 amino acids. Per the germline V gene, CDR1 is DFQATT and CDR2 is SNEGSKA (reference sequence). Trimming at V came to 3 bases and at J to 5 bases, leaving 10 bases not matched to a gene. Written as DNA, the CDR3 is TGCAGTGCTAGCACCGGGACAGGGAGTCGGGAGACCCAGTACTTC. Its protein product is CSASTGTGSRETQYF.

Written as DNA, the CDR3 is TGTGCCAGCAGCTTACGGGGGGGTCAACAAGAGACCCAGTACTTC. The encoded protein is CASSLRGGQQETQYF. The V call is TRBV7-2, the J call TRBJ2-5; 8 bases line up with TRBD2. CDR3 length: 15 residues. Germline-derived CDR1 and CDR2 are SGHTA and FQGNSA. The J segment lost 2 bases and the V segment lost 2 bases, leaving 4 bases of the junction unmatched.

The J gene is TRBJ1-2, the V gene TRBV7-2, with D possibly TRBD1 on 6 matching bases. Trimming removed 3 bases at V and 5 bases at J, with 16 bases between. This CDR3 spans 15 amino acids. Germline V lookup: CDR1 SGHTA, CDR2 FQGNSA. The CDR3 nucleotides are TGTGCCAGCAGCTTGGACAGTACAATTTCTTATGGCTACACCTTC. Residues: CASSLDSTISYGYTF.

V and J are TRBV5-1 and TRBJ2-7, with D unclear. The CDR3 contains 16 residues. Germline CDR1 and CDR2: SGHRS and YFSETQ. V was pared by 0 bases and J by 2 bases, with 15 bases between. Here the CDR3 DNA reads TGCGCCAGCAGCTTGGATACGACAAGTGCAGCCTACGAGCAGTACTTC. Translation: CASSLDTTSAAYEQYF.

This clonotype has only a few counts. A read error is possible here, since a much larger clone lies one base away. This chain connects TRBV4-1 to TRBJ2-1; TRBD1 aligns across 8 bases. Looked up from germline, CDR1 is MGHRA and CDR2 is YSYEKL. The CDR3 runs 14 residues. The V and J ends lost 7 bases and 8 bases, in that order; junction bases with no gene match: 10. In nucleotides, the CDR3 is TGCGCCAGCAAGGGGGCAGGGGGCTGGGATGAGCAGTTCTTC. It translates to CASKGAGGWDEQFF.

This chain connects TRBV12-3 or TRBV12-4 to TRBJ2-7; D ambiguous. The CDR3 loop spans 14 amino acids. V gave up 5 bases and J gave up 6 bases, with 17 bases separating them. CDR3 region: CASSRSSGTVEQYF. CDR3 DNA sequence: TGTGCCAGCAGTCGTTCCTCAGGTACGGTCGAGCAGTACTTC.

This sequence joins TRBV5-1 and TRBJ1-2, with a possible D match to TRBD1 (5 bases). This CDR3 contains 13 residues. V lost 4 bases and J lost 6, with 13 bases in between. CDR1 is SGHRS and CDR2 is YFSETQ in the germline V gene. The CDR3 is CASSPLQGHGYTF. CDR3 bases: TGCGCCAGCAGCCCCCTGCAGGGCCATGGCTACACCTTC.

The chain employs TRBV20-1 and TRBJ2-3; the D is unclear. The germline gives CDR1 DFQATT, CDR2 SNEGSKA (reference sequence). The CDR3 totals 13 residues. V lost 5 bases and J lost 1, with 10 bases in between. The CDR3 reads CSAHQPGTDTQYF. The CDR3 DNA sequence: TGCAGTGCTCACCAGCCTGGCACAGATACGCAGTATTTT.

The chain combines TRBV20-1 with TRBJ2-7; weak D call: TRBD1 (6 bases). This CDR3 has 11 amino acids. Trimming took off 0 bases at V and 10 bases at J, with 10 bases between the two ends. The germline V gene has CDR1 DFQATT and CDR2 SNEGSKA (reference sequence). The CDR3 sequence is CSARDWGPQYF. For the CDR3, the DNA is TGCAGTGCTAGAGATTGGGGGCCTCAGTACTTC.

The J gene is TRBJ2-1, the V gene TRBV5-1; 7 positions agree with TRBD1. This CDR3 region has 19 residues. Germline lookup yields CDR1 SGHRS and CDR2 YFSETQ. V gave up 0 bases and J gave up 6 bases; unmatched junction bases: 18. The CDR3 loop is CASSLAWMETGTVVNEQFF. CDR3 DNA sequence: TGCGCCAGCAGCTTGGCTTGGATGGAAACCGGGACAGTAGTCAATGAGCAGTTCTTC.

This clonotype has only one observation. The chain uses TRBV10-3 and TRBJ2-5; perhaps TRBD2 as D (5 bases). V lost 6 bases to trimming and J lost 5 bases, with 13 bases between them. CDR1 is ENHRY, CDR2 SYGVKD, per germline. This CDR3 spans 13 amino acids. CDR3 DNA sequence: TGTGCCATCAGCCCCCTCCCGGGGGAGACCCAGTACTTC. Protein product: CAISPLPGETQYF.

The chain employs TRBV29-1 and TRBJ2-5; tentative D call: TRBD2 (7 bases). With the DNA end fitting TRBJ2-7 better, the J assignment may be wrong. Germline values: CDR1 SQVTM, CDR2 ANQGSEA. CDR3 length equals 10 residues. The DNA of the CDR3 is TGCAGCGCCGGGGGGCGCGAGCAGTACTTC. This translates into CSAGGREQYF.

Only a few counts were recorded for this clonotype. The CDR3 protein is CASRHSGPGVEQYF. As DNA, the CDR3 is TGTGCCAGCAGGCACTCCGGGCCTGGGGTCGAGCAGTACTTC. The rearrangement uses TRBV6-2 or TRBV6-3 and TRBJ2-4; D unclear. The end of the DNA is better explained by TRBJ2-7, so the J call may be wrong. Germline V CDR1 and CDR2: MNHEY, SVGEGT. The CDR3 covers 14 residues.

This chain connects TRBV7-2 to TRBJ2-1; 9 bases fit TRBD2. J was trimmed by 7 bases and V by 8 bases; bases with no gene match: 9. Germline V gene lookup returns CDR1 SGHTA and CDR2 FQGNSA. The CDR3 has 14 residues. The CDR3: CASRGGESWNEQFF. CDR3 in DNA: TGTGCCAGCCGCGGGGGGGAAAGTTGGAATGAGCAGTTCTTC.

The rearrangement uses TRBV9 and TRBJ2-5; D remains unclear. Trimming removed 0 bases from V and 11 bases from J, with 17 bases in between. CDR1 is SGDLS, CDR2 YYNGEE, per germline. The CDR3 has 14 residues. CDR3: CASSVATIPNEQYF. In DNA form, the CDR3 reads TGTGCCAGCAGCGTAGCTACGATCCCCAATGAGCAGTACTTC.

This clonotype has a single count. This clone may be a read error of a much larger clone one base away. V and J are TRBV20-1 and TRBJ2-7, with a weak D call TRBD2 (6 bases). This CDR3 contains 14 residues. Germline V gives CDR1 DFQATT, CDR2 SNEGSKA (reference sequence). The V end lost 6 bases, the J end lost 7 bases, and 22 bases lay between the germline ends. The CDR3 here is CSALGRENFREQYF. The CDR3 coding sequence is TGCAGTGCCCTGGGCCGGGAGAACTTTAGGGAGCAGTACTTC.

The CDR3 DNA reads as TGTGCCAGCACCCAGGGACAATTGGGAGAGACCCAGTACTTC. Translated: CASTQGQLGETQYF. This rearrangement joins TRBV6-2 or TRBV6-3 to TRBJ2-7; D is perhaps TRBD1 (6 bases). The closer fit of TRBJ2-5 to the DNA end suggests the J call may be wrong. The CDR3 totals 14 residues. Germline-derived CDR1 and CDR2 are MNHEY and SVGEGT.

The rearrangement uses TRBV25-1 and TRBJ2-7, with no clear D. Trimming took off 0 bases at V and 5 bases at J, with 8 bases between the two ends. Germline CDR1 reads MGHDK; CDR2 reads SYGVNS. This CDR3 comprises 13 residues. Here the CDR3 DNA reads TGTGCCAGCAGTGAATATAACAGAAACGAGCAGTACTTC. It is translated as CASSEYNRNEQYF.

Notes on this clonotype: Germline is not matched at one junction end, which may reflect a read error. V and J are TRBV4-2 and TRBJ1-4; D is unresolved. CDR3 length: 16 amino acids. The germline V gene has CDR1 LGHNA and CDR2 YNFKEQ. CDR3 bases: TGTGTCAGCAGCCAAAGAACACTCGCAACTAATGAAAAACTGTTTTTT. This translates into CVSSQRTLATNEKLFF.

Only a few counts were recorded for this clonotype. CDR3: CASRPEAGYYGYTF. CDR3 sequence (DNA): TGTGCCAGCAGACCGGAAGCAGGGTACTATGGCTACACCTTC. V is TRBV6-5 and J is TRBJ1-2; TRBD1 is a possible D gene (5 bases). The CDR3 has 14 amino acids. The V gene lost 6 bases and the J gene lost 3 bases, with 14 bases spanning the gap. CDR1 is MNHEY and CDR2 is SVGAGI in the germline V gene.

The V call is TRBV13, the J call TRBJ2-2; possibly TRBD1 for D (6 bases). Deletions cut 5 bases from V and 2 bases from J, with 21 bases between. In germline, CDR1 is PRHDT, CDR2 FYEKMQ (reference sequence). This CDR3 is built from 18 residues. CDR3 loop: CASSPRWGRGANTGELFF. The CDR3, as DNA: TGTGCCAGCAGCCCCCGTTGGGGGCGAGGGGCTAACACCGGGGAGCTGTTTTTT. The entire variable domain, with the rest obtained from reference TRBV13 and TRBJ2-2, is as follows: AAGVIQSPRHLIKEKRETATLKCYPIPRHDTVYWYQQGPGQDPQFLISFYEKMQSDKGSIPDRFSAQQFSDYHSELNMSSLELGDSALYFCASSPRWGRGANTGELFFGEGSRLTVL.

The table lists this clonotype with a few counts. The chain joins TRBV10-1 to TRBJ2-5; 8 bases line up with TRBD1. Trimming cost V 6 bases and J 5 bases; bases outside gene matches: 8. This CDR3 spans 14 amino acids. Germline V gene data show CDR1 as WNHNN and CDR2 as SYGVQD (reference sequence). CDR3 bases: TGCGCCAGCAGCGACCCGGACAGGGCGGAGACCCAGTACTTC. Protein product: CASSDPDRAETQYF.

The V gene is TRBV12-3 or TRBV12-4, the J gene TRBJ1-2, with no clear D. Trimming removed 2 bases from V and 8 bases from J, with 12 bases in between. The CDR3 covers 13 residues. The CDR3 DNA sequence: TGTGCCAGCAGTTTACCTCAGTTCGGCGGCTACACCTTC. Translating gives CASSLPQFGGYTF.